These 13 T cell receptor beta chains came from one sample sequenced in a study of T cells in localized non-small cell lung cancer. The protocol was immunoSEQ multiplex PCR, while the TCRdb copy is restricted to in-frame clones and leaves out a portion. Of roughly 34,000 clones in the sample, roughly nine tenths were seen once. The material sequenced was peripheral blood mononuclear cells, taken before any cancer treatment. These TCRs come from a man aged 40 to 75 with stage III lung adenocarcinoma.

The chain has TRBV7-3 and TRBJ2-1; maybe TRBD2 (6 bases). Germline V lookup: CDR1 SGHTA, CDR2 FQGTGA. Trimming left V 4 bases short and J 10 bases short, with 14 bases between. The CDR3 has 13 residues. CDR3: CASSSGLRTEQFF. The CDR3 DNA is TGTGCCAGCAGCTCGGGACTCCGTACGGAGCAGTTCTTC. The variable domain in full, with the rest retrieved from reference TRBV7-3 and TRBJ2-1, is GAGVSQTPSNKVTEKGKYVELRCDPISGHTALYWYRQSLGQGPEFLIYFQGTGAADDSGLPNDRFFAVRPEGSVSTLKIQRTERGDSAVYLCASSSGLRTEQFFGPGTRLTVL.

Comment on this clone: A junction boundary mismatches the germline segment, possibly from a read error. The chain links TRBV6-7 to TRBJ1-1, with D unclear. TRBV6-7 falls under the ORF class, with uncertain function. This CDR3 comprises 14 residues. The CDR3 loop is CASSYLSSRTEAFF. The CDR3 region has the DNA TGTGCCAGCAGCTACTTAAGTTCGCGGACTGAAGCTTTCTTT.

J is TRBJ1-1 and V is TRBV7-2; 11 bases align to TRBD1. CDR1 and CDR2 (germline): SGHTA, FQGNSA. The CDR3 totals 15 residues. V lost 4 bases to trimming and J lost 3 bases; unmatched junction nucleotides: 4. DNA of the CDR3: TGTGCCAGCAGCTCATGGACAGGGGGCTACACTGAAGCTTTCTTT. Residues: CASSSWTGGYTEAFF.

This chain links TRBV11-3 with TRBJ2-7, with D perhaps given as TRBD1 or TRBD2 (5 bases each). Looked up from germline, CDR1 is SGHNT and CDR2 is YENEEA. The CDR3 has 15 amino acids. Trimming cost V 1 base and J 1 base, with 11 bases left between them. CDR3 residues: CASSLGSGQSYEQYF. For the CDR3, the DNA is TGTGCCAGCAGCTTAGGGTCGGGGCAGTCCTACGAGCAGTACTTC.

The chain uses TRBV29-1 and TRBJ2-7, with D possibly called TRBD1 or TRBD2 (5 bases each). V was clipped by 0 bases and J by 4 bases, with 13 bases between them. The CDR3 has 14 amino acids. CDR1 and CDR2 (germline): SQVTM, ANQGSEA. The CDR3 DNA sequence: TGCAGCGTTGAAGATTCCGGGACGGGGTACGAGCAGTACTTC. It encodes CSVEDSGTGYEQYF.

The chain combines TRBV27 with TRBJ2-7; D is tentatively TRBD1 or TRBD2 (6 bases each). The CDR3 loop spans 15 amino acids. CDR1 and CDR2 from the germline V gene are MNHEY and SMNVEV (reference sequence). V was clipped by 0 bases and J by 0 bases, with 9 bases between them. CDR3 amino acids: CASSLSSGASYEQYF. In nucleotides, the CDR3 is TGTGCCAGCAGTTTATCCTCGGGGGCCTCCTACGAGCAGTACTTC.

CDR3 region: CASSASGASYNEQFF. The CDR3 coding sequence is TGCGCCAGCAGCGCTAGCGGTGCTTCCTACAATGAGCAGTTCTTC. V is TRBV5-1 and J is TRBJ2-1; 7 bases fit TRBD2. The junction had 5 bases not matched to a gene; V was cut back by 4 bases and J by 1 base. Germline values: CDR1 SGHRS, CDR2 YFSETQ. The CDR3 covers 15 residues.

CDR3 loop: CASSLTGARFEKLFF. CDR3 DNA: TGTGCCAGCAGCTTAACCGGGGCCAGATTTGAAAAACTGTTTTTT. V usage is TRBV11-3 and J usage is TRBJ1-4; weak D call: TRBD1 (5 bases). V was trimmed by 2 bases and J by 7 bases, leaving 14 bases between them. CDR1 is SGHNT, CDR2 YENEEA, per germline. The CDR3 totals 15 residues.

This clone turned up a few times. The chain links TRBV13 to TRBJ2-7; D is perhaps TRBD2 (6 bases). There are 13 residues in the CDR3. The germline gives CDR1 PRHDT, CDR2 FYEKMQ (reference sequence). V dropped 6 bases and J dropped 9 bases, with 18 bases sitting between them. The CDR3 DNA is TGTGCCAGCAGTTGGTCGGGGACTGGTGGGCAGTACTTC. Protein product: CASSWSGTGGQYF.

The chain uses TRBV12-5 and TRBJ1-5, with D uncertain. V was cut by 10 bases and J by 2 bases, with 15 bases left in between. CDR1 and CDR2 from the germline V gene are LGHNT and FRNRAP. The CDR3 runs 14 residues. The CDR3 is CATLPDWGNQPQHF. CDR3 bases: TGTGCTACCCTGCCTGACTGGGGCAATCAGCCCCAGCATTTT.

The rearrangement uses TRBV30 and TRBJ2-1; no reliable D call. Germline CDR1 and CDR2: GTSNPN and SVGIG (reference sequence). CDR3 length: 16 residues. Trimming left V 5 bases short and J 7 bases short, with 24 bases between. The CDR3 region is CAWFPNFGLLKNEQFF. CDR3 nucleotides: TGTGCCTGGTTCCCAAACTTCGGGCTCCTGAAGAATGAGCAGTTCTTC.

This clone was seen only once. The chain employs TRBV6-6 and TRBJ1-2; TRBD1 aligns across 7 bases. Germline trimming cut 6 bases from V and 8 bases from J; bases unmatched to any gene: 9. The CDR3 is 13 amino acids. CDR1 is MNHNY, CDR2 SVGAGI, per germline (reference sequence). The CDR3 loop reads CASSLHTGEGYTF. CDR3 in DNA: TGTGCCAGCAGCCTACATACAGGGGAGGGCTACACCTTC.

The chain uses TRBV5-1 and TRBJ2-1; TRBD2 matches 12 bases. The CDR3 totals 16 residues. Germline CDR1 reads SGHRS; CDR2 reads YFSETQ. Trimming took 3 bases from V and 4 from J; bases not matched to a gene: 5. CDR3 DNA: TGCGCCAGCAGCTCACGGGGACTAGCGGGTTACAATGAGCAGTTCTTC. Translation gives CASSSRGLAGYNEQFF.